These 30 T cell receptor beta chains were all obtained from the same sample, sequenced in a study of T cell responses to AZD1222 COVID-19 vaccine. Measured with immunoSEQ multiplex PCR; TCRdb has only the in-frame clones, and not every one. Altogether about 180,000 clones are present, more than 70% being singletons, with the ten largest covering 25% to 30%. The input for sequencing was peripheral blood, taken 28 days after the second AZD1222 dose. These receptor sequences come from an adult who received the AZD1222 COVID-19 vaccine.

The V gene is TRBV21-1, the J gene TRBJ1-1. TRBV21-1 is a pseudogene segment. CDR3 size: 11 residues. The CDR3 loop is CASSNNLRAFF. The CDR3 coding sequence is TGTGCCAGCAGCAATAACCTCCGGGCTTTCTTT.

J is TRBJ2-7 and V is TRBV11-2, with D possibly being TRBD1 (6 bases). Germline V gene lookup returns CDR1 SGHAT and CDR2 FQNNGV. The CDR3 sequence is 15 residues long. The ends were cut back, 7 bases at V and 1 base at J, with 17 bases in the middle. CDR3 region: CASTPGTHISYEQYF. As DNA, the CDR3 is TGTGCCAGCACACCCGGGACACATATTTCCTACGAGCAGTACTTC. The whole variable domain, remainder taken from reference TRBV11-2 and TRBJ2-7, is EAGVAQSPRYKIIEKRQSVAFWCNPISGHATLYWYQQILGQGPKLLIQFQNNGVVDDSQLPKDRFSAERLKGVDSTLKIQPAKLEDSAVYLCASTPGTHISYEQYFGPGTRLTVT.

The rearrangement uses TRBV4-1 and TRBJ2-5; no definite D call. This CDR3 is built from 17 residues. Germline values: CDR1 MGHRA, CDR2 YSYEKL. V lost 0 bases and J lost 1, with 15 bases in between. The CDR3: CASSQDPPGSLQETQYF. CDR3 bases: TGCGCCAGCAGCCAAGATCCTCCGGGCAGTCTCCAAGAGACCCAGTACTTC.

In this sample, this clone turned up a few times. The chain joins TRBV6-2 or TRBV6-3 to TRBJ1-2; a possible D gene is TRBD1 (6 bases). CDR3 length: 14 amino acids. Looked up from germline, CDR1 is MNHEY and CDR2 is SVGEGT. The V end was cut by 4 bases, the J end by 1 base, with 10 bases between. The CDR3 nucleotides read TGTGCCAGCAGTTTCATACAGGGTAACTATGGCTACACCTTC. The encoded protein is CASSFIQGNYGYTF.

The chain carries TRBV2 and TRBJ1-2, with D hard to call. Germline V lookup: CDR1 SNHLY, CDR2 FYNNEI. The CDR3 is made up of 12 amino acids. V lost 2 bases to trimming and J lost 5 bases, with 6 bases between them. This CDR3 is CASSEYGYGYTF. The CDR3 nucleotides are TGTGCCAGCAGTGAATACGGATATGGCTACACCTTC.

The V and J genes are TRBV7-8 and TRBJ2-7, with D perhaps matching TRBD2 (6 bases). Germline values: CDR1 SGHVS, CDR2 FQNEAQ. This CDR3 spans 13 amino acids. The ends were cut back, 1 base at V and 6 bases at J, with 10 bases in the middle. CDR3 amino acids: CASSLGTSREQYF. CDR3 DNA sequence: TGTGCCAGCAGCTTAGGTACTAGCCGCGAGCAGTACTTC.

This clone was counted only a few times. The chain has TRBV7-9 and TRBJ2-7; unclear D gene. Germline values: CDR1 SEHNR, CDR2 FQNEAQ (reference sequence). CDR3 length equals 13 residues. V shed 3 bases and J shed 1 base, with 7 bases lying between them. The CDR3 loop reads CASSFGGSYEQYF. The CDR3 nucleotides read TGTGCCAGCAGCTTTGGTGGATCCTACGAGCAGTACTTC.

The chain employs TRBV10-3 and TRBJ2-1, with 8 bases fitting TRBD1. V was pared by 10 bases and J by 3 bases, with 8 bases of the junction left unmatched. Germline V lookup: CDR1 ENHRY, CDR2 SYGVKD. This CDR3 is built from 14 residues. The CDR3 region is CASTGTGNYNEQFF. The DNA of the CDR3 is TGTGCCAGCACCGGGACAGGAAACTACAATGAGCAGTTCTTC.

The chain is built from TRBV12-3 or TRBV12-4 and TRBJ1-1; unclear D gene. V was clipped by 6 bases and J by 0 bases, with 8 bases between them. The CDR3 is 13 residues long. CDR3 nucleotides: TGTGCCAGCAGAGGCCAGGTGAACACTGAAGCTTTCTTT. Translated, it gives CASRGQVNTEAFF.

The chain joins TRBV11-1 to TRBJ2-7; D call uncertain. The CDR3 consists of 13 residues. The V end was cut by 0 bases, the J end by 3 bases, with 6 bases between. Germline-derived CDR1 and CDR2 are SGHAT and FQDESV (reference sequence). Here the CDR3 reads CASSLAQFYEQYF. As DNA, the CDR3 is TGTGCCAGCAGCTTAGCCCAGTTCTACGAGCAGTACTTC.

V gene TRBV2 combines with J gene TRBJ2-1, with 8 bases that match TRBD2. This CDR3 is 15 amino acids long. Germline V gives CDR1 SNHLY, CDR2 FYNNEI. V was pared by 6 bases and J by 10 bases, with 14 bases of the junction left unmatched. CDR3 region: CASSSTSALESEQFF. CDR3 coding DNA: TGTGCCAGCAGCTCGACTAGCGCCTTAGAATCCGAGCAGTTCTTC.

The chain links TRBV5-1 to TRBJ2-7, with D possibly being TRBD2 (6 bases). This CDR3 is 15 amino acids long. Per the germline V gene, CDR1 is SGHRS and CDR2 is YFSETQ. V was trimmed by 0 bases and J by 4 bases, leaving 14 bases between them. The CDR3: CASSLGDGSVYEQYF. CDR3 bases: TGCGCCAGCAGCTTGGGGGACGGGAGTGTATACGAGCAGTACTTC.

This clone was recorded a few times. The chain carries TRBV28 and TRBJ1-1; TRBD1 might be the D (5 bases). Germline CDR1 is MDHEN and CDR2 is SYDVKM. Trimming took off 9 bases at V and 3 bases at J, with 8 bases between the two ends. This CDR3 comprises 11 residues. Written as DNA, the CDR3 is TGTGCCAGTAGGGGTGACACTGAAGCTTTCTTT. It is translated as CASRGDTEAFF.

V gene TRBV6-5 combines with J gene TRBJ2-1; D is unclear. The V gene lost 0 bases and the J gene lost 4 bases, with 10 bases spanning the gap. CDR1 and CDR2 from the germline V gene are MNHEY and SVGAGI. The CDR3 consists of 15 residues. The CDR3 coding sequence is TGTGCCAGCAGTTACTCCCTCAAAGTGTACAATGAGCAGTTCTTC. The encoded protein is CASSYSLKVYNEQFF.

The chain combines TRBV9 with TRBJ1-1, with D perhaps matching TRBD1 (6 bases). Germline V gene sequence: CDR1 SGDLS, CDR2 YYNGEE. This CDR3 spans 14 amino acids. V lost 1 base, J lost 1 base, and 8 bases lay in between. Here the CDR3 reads CASSVTGKNTEAFF. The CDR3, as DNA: TGTGCCAGCAGCGTAACAGGGAAGAACACTGAAGCTTTCTTT. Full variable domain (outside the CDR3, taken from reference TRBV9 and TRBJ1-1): DSGVTQTPKHLITATGQRVTLRCSPRSGDLSVYWYQQSLDQGLQFLIQYYNGEERAKGNILERFSAQQFPDLHSELNLSSLELGDSALYFCASSVTGKNTEAFFGQGTRLTVV.

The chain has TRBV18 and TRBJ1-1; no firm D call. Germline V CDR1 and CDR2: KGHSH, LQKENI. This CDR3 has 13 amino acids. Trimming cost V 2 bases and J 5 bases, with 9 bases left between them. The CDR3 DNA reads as TGTGCCAGCTCACCATTGGAGGTAACTGAAGCTTTCTTT. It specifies CASSPLEVTEAFF.

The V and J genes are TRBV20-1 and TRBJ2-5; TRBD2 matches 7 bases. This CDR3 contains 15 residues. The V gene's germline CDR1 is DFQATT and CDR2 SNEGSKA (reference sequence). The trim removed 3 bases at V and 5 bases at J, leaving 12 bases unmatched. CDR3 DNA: TGCAGTGCTAGTCGGCTAGCGGAACATCGGGAGACCCAGTACTTC. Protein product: CSASRLAEHRETQYF.

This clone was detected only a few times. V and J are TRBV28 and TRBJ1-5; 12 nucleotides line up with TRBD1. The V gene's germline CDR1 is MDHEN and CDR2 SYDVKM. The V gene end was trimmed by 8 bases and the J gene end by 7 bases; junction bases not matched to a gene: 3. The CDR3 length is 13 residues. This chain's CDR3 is CASGTGGWQPQHF. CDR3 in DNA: TGTGCCAGCGGGACAGGGGGCTGGCAGCCCCAGCATTTT. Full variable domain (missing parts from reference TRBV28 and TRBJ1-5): DVKVTQSSRYLVKRTGEKVFLECVQDMDHENMFWYRQDPGLGLRLIYFSYDVKMKEKGDIPEGYSVSREKKERFSLILESASTNQTSMYLCASGTGGWQPQHFGDGTRLSIL.

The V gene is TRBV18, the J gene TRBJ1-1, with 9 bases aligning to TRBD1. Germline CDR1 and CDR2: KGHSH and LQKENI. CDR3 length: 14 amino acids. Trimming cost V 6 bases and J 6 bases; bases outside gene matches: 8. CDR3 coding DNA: TGTGCCAGCTCCATCGGGACAGGGAGCCCTGAAGCTTTCTTT. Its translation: CASSIGTGSPEAFF.

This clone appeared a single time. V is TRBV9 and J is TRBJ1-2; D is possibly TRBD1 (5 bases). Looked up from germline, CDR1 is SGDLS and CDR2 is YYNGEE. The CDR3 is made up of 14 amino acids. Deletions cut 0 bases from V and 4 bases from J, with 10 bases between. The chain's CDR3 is CASSVESGSYGYTF. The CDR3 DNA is TGTGCCAGCAGCGTAGAGTCAGGGAGCTATGGCTACACCTTC.

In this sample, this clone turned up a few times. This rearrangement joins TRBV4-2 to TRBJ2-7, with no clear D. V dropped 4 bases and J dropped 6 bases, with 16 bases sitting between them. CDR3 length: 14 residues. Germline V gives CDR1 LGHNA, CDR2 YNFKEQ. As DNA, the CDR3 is TGTGCCAGCAGCCCCCGGACCAGCCCGGTCGAGCAGTACTTC. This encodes CASSPRTSPVEQYF.

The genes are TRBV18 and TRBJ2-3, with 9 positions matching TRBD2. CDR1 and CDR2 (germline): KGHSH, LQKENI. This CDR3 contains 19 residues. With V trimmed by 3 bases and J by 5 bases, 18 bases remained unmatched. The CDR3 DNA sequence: TGTGCCAGCTCACCCCCCGGCCGAGCGGGAGGCACGTTAGGAGATACGCAGTATTTT. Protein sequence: CASSPPGRAGGTLGDTQYF.

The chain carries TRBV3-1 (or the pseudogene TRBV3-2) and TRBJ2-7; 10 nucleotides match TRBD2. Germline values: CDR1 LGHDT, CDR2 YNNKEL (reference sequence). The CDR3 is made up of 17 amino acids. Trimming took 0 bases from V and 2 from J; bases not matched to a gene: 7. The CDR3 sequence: CASSQDSTSGLTYEQYF. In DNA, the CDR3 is TGTGCCAGCAGCCAAGATTCGACTAGCGGGCTGACCTACGAGCAGTACTTC.

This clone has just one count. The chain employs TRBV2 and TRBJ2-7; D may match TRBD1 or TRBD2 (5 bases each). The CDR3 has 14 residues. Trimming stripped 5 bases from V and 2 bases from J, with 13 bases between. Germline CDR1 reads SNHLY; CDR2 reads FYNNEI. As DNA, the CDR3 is TGTGCCAGCAGTCTCCGAGGGGCAGCCTACGAGCAGTACTTC. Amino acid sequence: CASSLRGAAYEQYF. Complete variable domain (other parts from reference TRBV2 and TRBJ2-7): EPEVTQTPSHQVTQMGQEVILRCVPISNHLYFYWYRQILGQKVEFLVSFYNNEISEKSEIFDDQFSVERPDGSNFTLKIRSTKLEDSAMYFCASSLRGAAYEQYFGPGTRLTVT.

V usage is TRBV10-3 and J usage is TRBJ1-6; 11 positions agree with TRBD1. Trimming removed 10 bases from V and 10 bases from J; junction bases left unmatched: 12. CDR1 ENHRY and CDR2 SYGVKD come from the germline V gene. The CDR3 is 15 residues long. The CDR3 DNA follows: TGTGCCACGGGACAGGGGGAAACTCTTAGGTCACCCCTCCACTTT. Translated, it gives CATGQGETLRSPLHF.

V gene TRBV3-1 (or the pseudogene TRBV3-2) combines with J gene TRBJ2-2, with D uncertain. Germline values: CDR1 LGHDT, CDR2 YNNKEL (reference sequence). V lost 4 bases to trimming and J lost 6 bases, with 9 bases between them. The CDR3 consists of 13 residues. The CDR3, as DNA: TGTGCCAGCAGCCCGAGTGACGCCGGGGAGCTGTTTTTT. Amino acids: CASSPSDAGELFF.

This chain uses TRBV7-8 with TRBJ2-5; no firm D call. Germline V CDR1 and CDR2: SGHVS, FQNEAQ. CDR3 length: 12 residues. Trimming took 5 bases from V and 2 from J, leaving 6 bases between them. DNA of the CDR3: TGTGCCAGCAGCCCGGTTCAAGAGACCCAGTACTTC. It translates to CASSPVQETQYF.

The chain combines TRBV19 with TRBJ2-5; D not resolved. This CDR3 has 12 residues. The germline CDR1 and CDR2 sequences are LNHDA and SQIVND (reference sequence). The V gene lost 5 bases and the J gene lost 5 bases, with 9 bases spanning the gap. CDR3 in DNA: TGTGCCAGTAGTCTCAGAGGCGAGACCCAGTACTTC. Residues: CASSLRGETQYF. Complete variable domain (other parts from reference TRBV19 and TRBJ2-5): DGGITQSPKYLFRKEGQNVTLSCEQNLNHDAMYWYRQDPGQGLRLIYYSQIVNDFQKGDIAEGYSVSREKKESFPLTVTSAQKNPTAFYLCASSLRGETQYFGPGTRLLVL.

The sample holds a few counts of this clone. In DNA, the CDR3 is TGTGCCAGTAGTATAGGAGGCCTAAATGAGCAGTTCTTC. It yields the protein CASSIGGLNEQFF. The genes are TRBV19 and TRBJ2-1; D not resolved. V shed 1 base and J shed 7 bases, with 8 bases lying between them. Per germline, CDR1 LNHDA and CDR2 SQIVND (reference sequence). The CDR3 spans 13 residues.

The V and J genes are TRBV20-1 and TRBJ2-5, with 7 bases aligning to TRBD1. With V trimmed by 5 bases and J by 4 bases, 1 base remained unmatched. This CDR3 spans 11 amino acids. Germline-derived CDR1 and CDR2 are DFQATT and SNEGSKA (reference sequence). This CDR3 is CSAWDRETQYF. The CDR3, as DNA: TGCAGTGCTTGGGACAGAGAGACCCAGTACTTC.